This T cell receptor (beta chain) is drawn from a study of T-cell reconstitution after alpha-beta-depleted transplantation in children. Library preparation (for TCRbeta) was performed with unique molecular identifiers. TCRdb re-called the PCR reads with MiXCR, one entry per CDR3 protein. The sample has about 980,000 distinct CDR3 sequences; about 30% are singletons. The CDR3 is 16 residues long. Trimming removed 1 base from V and 0 bases from J; junction bases left unmatched: 4. In germline, CDR1 is MGHRA, CDR2 YSYEKL. In this sample, this clonotype turned up a few times. Its antigen is unidentified. Findings and limits, study-wide: Diversity and T-cell counts at one year after transplant derived mostly from new T cells. After transplant, high TCRbeta diversity at day 60 in some patients arose from surviving recipient T cells and thymic progenitors.

The sample in question was PBMCs, mostly from graft donor cells, obtained 360 days after TCRalphabeta/CD19-depleted stem cell transplant. This clonotype originated in a boy under three years old who had a stem cell transplant for SCID, so the T cells may come from the graft donor. The chain employs TRBV4-1 and TRBJ2-7; 9 bases are a match to TRBD2. CDR3 bases: TGCGCCAGCAGCCAAGGTAGCGGGGGAAACTCCTACGAGCAGTACTTC. Translation: CASSQGSGGNSYEQYF.